This TCR beta chain was identified in a study of blood T cell repertoires in COVID-19. Study-wide background: Some COVID-19 samples were acute and others convalescent; all came from the United States, Italy and Spain. From T cells, B-cell-depleted T cells, or PBMCs came the material, which was cDNA or gDNA.

Original methodology: The assay estimated nucleated cells by amplifying reference gene primers. Profiled with immunoSEQ multiplex PCR; TCRdb holds only in-frame clones, not every one. The DNA was the basis for D and trimming; V, J and clone size are from that table. The data show 140,000 to 150,000 clones, around 81% seen once. V lost 3 bases, J lost 10 bases, and 14 bases stayed unmatched. Germline CDR1 reads SGHRS; CDR2 reads YFSETQ. There are 16 residues in the CDR3. This sequence joins TRBV5-1 and TRBJ2-1, with 9 nucleotides matching TRBD2. This TCR came from a human donor in a cohort sampled during active COVID-19. Sequences were obtained from peripheral blood. The CDR3 DNA reads as TGCGCCAGCAGCTCCTCCGCAGCGGGAGGCTCAATGGAGCAGTTCTTC. Its protein is CASSSSAAGGSMEQFF.